These 16 T cell receptor beta chains came from one sample sequenced in a study of OX40 agonist ivuxolimab in advanced cancers. Clones were sequenced by immunoSEQ multiplex PCR, and TCRdb holds only the in-frame ones, with some missing. The table lists fewer than 95,000 clones, around 80% of them singletons. This sample comprised CD4+ or CD8+ T cells sorted from blood, obtained in a trial of the OX40 agonist ivuxolimab. The receptors shown here come from an adult with an advanced solid tumor such as melanoma, head and neck, liver or kidney cancer.

The rearrangement links TRBV2 to TRBJ2-1; 11 positions agree with TRBD2. CDR1 is SNHLY, CDR2 FYNNEI, per germline. V lost 0 bases and J lost 9; bases outside the gene matches: 10. The CDR3 runs 17 residues. The CDR3 here is CASSEATSGVRGGEQFF. The CDR3 DNA reads TGTGCCAGCAGTGAAGCGACTAGCGGGGTCCGAGGAGGTGAGCAGTTCTTC. The full variable domain, completed using reference TRBV2 and TRBJ2-1, is EPEVTQTPSHQVTQMGQEVILRCVPISNHLYFYWYRQILGQKVEFLVSFYNNEISEKSEIFDDQFSVERPDGSNFTLKIRSTKLEDSAMYFCASSEATSGVRGGEQFFGPGTRLTVL.

The V gene is TRBV4-1, the J gene TRBJ2-3, with D possibly matching TRBD2 (6 bases). Germline V gene lookup returns CDR1 MGHRA and CDR2 YSYEKL. V lost 4 bases and J lost 0, with 14 bases in between. CDR3 length equals 16 residues. CDR3 protein: CASSRSGSGSTDTQYF. The CDR3 DNA follows: TGCGCCAGCAGCCGTTCAGGTAGCGGTAGCACAGATACGCAGTATTTT.

V usage is TRBV5-1 and J usage is TRBJ2-3; 10 nucleotides match TRBD2. This CDR3 has 15 amino acids. In germline, CDR1 is SGHRS, CDR2 YFSETQ. V gave up 5 bases and J gave up 2 bases; unmatched junction bases: 5. CDR3 sequence (DNA): TGCGCCAGCAGTACCAGCGGGGGGGACACAGATACGCAGTATTTT. Translation gives CASSTSGGDTDTQYF. Drawing the rest from reference TRBV5-1 and TRBJ2-3, the complete variable domain is KAGVTQTPRYLIKTRGQQVTLSCSPISGHRSVSWYQQTPGQGLQFLFEYFSETQRNKGNFPGRFSGRQFSNSRSEMNVSTLELGDSALYLCASSTSGGDTDTQYFGPGTRLTVL.

This clone has just one count. The genes are TRBV10-2 and TRBJ2-3; a weak D match, TRBD2 (7 bases). The germline V gene encodes CDR1 WSHSY and CDR2 SAAADI. V dropped 6 bases and J dropped 2 bases, with 12 bases sitting between them. This CDR3 is built from 14 residues. The CDR3 sequence: CASSRGGATDTQYF. The CDR3 region has the DNA TGCGCCAGCAGCCGTGGGGGGGCCACAGATACGCAGTATTTT.

The chain recombines TRBV7-2 with TRBJ1-1; D call uncertain. V was pared by 2 bases and J by 5 bases, with 9 bases between. The CDR3 is 13 amino acids. Germline V gene sequence: CDR1 SGHTA, CDR2 FQGNSA. The CDR3 loop reads CASSLSTETEAFF. In DNA form, the CDR3 reads TGTGCCAGCAGCTTATCAACGGAGACTGAAGCTTTCTTT.

This rearrangement joins TRBV7-3 to TRBJ2-1; no clear D. V was clipped by 6 bases and J by 8 bases, with 8 bases between them. The CDR3 consists of 11 residues. Germline CDR1 and CDR2: SGHTA and FQGTGA. DNA of the CDR3: TGTGCCAGCAGGTACGCCTATGAGCAGTTCTTC. Protein product: CASRYAYEQFF.

The V call is TRBV11-2, the J call TRBJ2-5; D is undetermined. V gave up 5 bases and J gave up 3 bases, with 16 bases separating them. The germline CDR1 and CDR2 sequences are SGHAT and FQNNGV. The CDR3 is made up of 15 amino acids. The CDR3 nucleotides are TGTGCCAGCAGCCGCTCCTTCCGGACCGAAGAGACCCAGTACTTC. Its translation: CASSRSFRTEETQYF.

V usage is TRBV28 and J usage is TRBJ1-6; tentative D call: TRBD1 (6 bases). CDR3 length equals 16 residues. Per germline, CDR1 MDHEN and CDR2 SYDVKM. V was clipped by 5 bases and J by 0 bases, with 11 bases between them. CDR3 sequence reads: CASSSTGSSYNSPLHF. Written as DNA, the CDR3 is TGTGCCAGCAGTAGTACAGGGAGCTCCTATAATTCACCCCTCCACTTT.

This chain joins TRBV4-3 and TRBJ2-3; D uncertain. The CDR3 sequence is 17 residues long. Germline-derived CDR1 and CDR2 are LGHNA and YSLEER. Trimming shortened V by 0 bases and J by 1 base, and 14 bases separated the two germline ends. The CDR3 spells CASSQDISPFGTDTQYF. In nucleotides, the CDR3 is TGCGCCAGCAGCCAAGATATTTCCCCTTTTGGCACAGATACGCAGTATTTT.

The V call is TRBV5-6, the J call TRBJ2-6; maybe TRBD2 (5 bases). V lost 4 bases, J lost 2 bases, and 16 bases lay in between. The germline gives CDR1 SGHDT, CDR2 YYEEEE. The CDR3 is 17 residues long. The CDR3, as DNA: TGTGCCAGCAGCGCCACCCTAGAGGGTGCTGGGGCCAACGTCCTGACTTTC. Amino acids: CASSATLEGAGANVLTF.

This chain connects TRBV6-6 to TRBJ2-1; the D gene is possibly TRBD1 (5 bases). Trimming left V 4 bases short and J 8 bases short, with 12 bases between. The CDR3 loop spans 13 amino acids. The germline gives CDR1 MNHNY, CDR2 SVGAGI (reference sequence). DNA for the CDR3: TGTGCCAGCAGTTTCCGAGACAGATATGAGCAGTTCTTC. The encoded protein is CASSFRDRYEQFF.

The J gene is TRBJ1-2, the V gene TRBV19; 9 bases are shared with TRBD1. The CDR3 has 15 residues. With V trimmed by 3 bases and J by 2 bases, 4 bases remained unmatched. Germline V lookup: CDR1 LNHDA, CDR2 SQIVND (reference sequence). CDR3 amino acids: CASSIGQGINYGYTF. The CDR3 coding sequence is TGTGCCAGTAGTATCGGACAGGGGATCAACTATGGCTACACCTTC.

The chain is built from TRBV19 and TRBJ2-1; D is unresolved. This CDR3 comprises 12 residues. In germline, CDR1 is LNHDA, CDR2 SQIVND (reference sequence). The V and J ends lost 5 bases and 8 bases respectively, with 10 bases between them. The CDR3 spells CASSARIDEQFF. DNA for the CDR3: TGTGCCAGTAGTGCGCGCATAGATGAGCAGTTCTTC.

The chain has TRBV7-6 and TRBJ2-2, with 9 bases that match TRBD1. Unmatched junction bases numbered 3, after V lost 5 bases and J lost 5 bases. The CDR3 has 14 amino acids. CDR1 SGHVS and CDR2 FNYEAQ come from the germline V gene. CDR3 sequence: CASSATGGTGELFF. The CDR3, as DNA: TGTGCCAGCAGCGCGACAGGGGGAACCGGGGAGCTGTTTTTT.

V gene TRBV6-5 combines with J gene TRBJ1-2, with a possible D match to TRBD1 (6 bases). V lost 1 base and J 7 bases, leaving 10 bases between the germline ends. Germline V gives CDR1 MNHEY, CDR2 SVGAGI. This CDR3 spans 13 amino acids. This CDR3 is CASSYLGGSGYTF. The CDR3 nucleotides are TGTGCCAGCAGTTACTTAGGGGGTTCTGGCTACACCTTC.

This chain uses TRBV19 with TRBJ1-2; 7 bases fit TRBD1. V dropped 6 bases and J dropped 7; count of bases not matched to a gene: 11. The CDR3 runs to 14 residues. Germline CDR1 LNHDA, CDR2 SQIVND (reference sequence). The CDR3 DNA reads TGTGCCAGTAGACGGGACAGTGCAACGGCTGGCTACACCTTC. Residues: CASRRDSATAGYTF.